This TCR beta chain appears in the sequencing data of a study of T cells after yellow fever vaccination. General study findings and limits: Booster sampling recovered most clones from primary vaccination (approximately 96% CD4, around 90% CD8). Contaminating bulk clonotypes could be abundant in FACS-sorted repertoires.

With respect to this clonotype: Its specificity is not known.

TCRdb reanalysed the 5' RACE reads using MiXCR and keeps one entry per CDR3 protein. The data contain 300,000 to 400,000 distinct CDR3 sequences, 8.7% of them singletons. CDR3 length: 14 residues. The V and J ends lost 5 bases and 13 bases, in that order; junction bases with no gene match: 10. The sample was PBMCs, taken on the day of the first yellow fever vaccination. The V gene is TRBV12-3 or TRBV12-4, the J gene TRBJ2-1; 11 bases fit TRBD2. The TCR sequence derives from a young man who received the YFV17D yellow fever vaccine. The CDR3 sequence: CASSPGTLAGAQFF. CDR3 nucleotides: TGTGCCAGCAGTCCCGGGACACTAGCGGGGGCCCAGTTCTTC.